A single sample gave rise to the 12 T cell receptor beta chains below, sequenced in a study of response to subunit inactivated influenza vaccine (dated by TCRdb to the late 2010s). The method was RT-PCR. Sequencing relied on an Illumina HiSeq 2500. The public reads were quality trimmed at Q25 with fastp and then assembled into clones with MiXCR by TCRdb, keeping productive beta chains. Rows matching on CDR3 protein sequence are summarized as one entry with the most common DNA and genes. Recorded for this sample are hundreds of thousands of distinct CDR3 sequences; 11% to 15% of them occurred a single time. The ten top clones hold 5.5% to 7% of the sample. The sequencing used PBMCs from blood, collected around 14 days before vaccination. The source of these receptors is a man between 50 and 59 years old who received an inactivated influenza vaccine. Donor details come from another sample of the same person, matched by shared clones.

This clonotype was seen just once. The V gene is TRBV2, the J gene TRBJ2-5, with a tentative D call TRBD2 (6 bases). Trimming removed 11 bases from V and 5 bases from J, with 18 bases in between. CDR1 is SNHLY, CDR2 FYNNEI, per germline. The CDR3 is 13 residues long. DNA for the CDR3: TGTGCCGGTCGGGACTTTTTCGGTGAGACCCAGTACTTC. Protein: CAGRDFFGETQYF.

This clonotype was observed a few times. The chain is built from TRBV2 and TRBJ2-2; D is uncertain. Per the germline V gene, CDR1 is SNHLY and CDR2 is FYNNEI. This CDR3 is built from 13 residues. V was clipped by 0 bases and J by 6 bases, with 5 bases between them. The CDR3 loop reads CASSEAYPGELFF. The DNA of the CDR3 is TGTGCCAGCAGTGAAGCTTATCCCGGGGAGCTGTTTTTT.

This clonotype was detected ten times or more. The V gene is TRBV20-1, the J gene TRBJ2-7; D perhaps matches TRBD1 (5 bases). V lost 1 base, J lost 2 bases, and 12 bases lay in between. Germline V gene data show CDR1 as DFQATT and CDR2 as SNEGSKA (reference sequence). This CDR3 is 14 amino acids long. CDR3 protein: CSARGTFKAYEQYF. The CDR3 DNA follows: TGCAGTGCTAGAGGGACATTTAAAGCCTACGAGCAGTACTTC.

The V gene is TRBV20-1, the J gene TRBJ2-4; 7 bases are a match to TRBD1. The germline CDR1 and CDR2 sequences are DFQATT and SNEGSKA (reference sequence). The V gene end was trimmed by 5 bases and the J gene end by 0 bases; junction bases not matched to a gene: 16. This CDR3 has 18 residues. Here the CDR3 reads CSAPQGFATGVAKNIQYF. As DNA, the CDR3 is TGCAGTGCTCCCCAAGGCTTTGCCACAGGGGTAGCCAAAAACATTCAGTACTTC.

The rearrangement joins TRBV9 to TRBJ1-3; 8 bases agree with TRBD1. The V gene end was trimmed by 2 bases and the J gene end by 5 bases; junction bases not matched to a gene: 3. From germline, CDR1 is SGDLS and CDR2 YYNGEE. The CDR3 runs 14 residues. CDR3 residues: CASSVGQGRNTIYF. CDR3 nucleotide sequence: TGTGCCAGCAGCGTCGGACAGGGACGAAACACCATATATTTT.

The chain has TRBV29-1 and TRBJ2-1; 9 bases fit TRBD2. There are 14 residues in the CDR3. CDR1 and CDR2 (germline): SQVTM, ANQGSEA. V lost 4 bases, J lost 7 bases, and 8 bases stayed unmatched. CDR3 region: CSVGTASGANEQFF. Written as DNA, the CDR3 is TGCAGCGTTGGAACGGCTAGCGGGGCGAATGAGCAGTTCTTC.

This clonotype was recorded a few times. The CDR3 coding sequence is TGTGCCAGCTCACCGCAGCGGGGGGGCTACGAGCAGTACTTC. It yields the protein CASSPQRGGYEQYF. V usage is TRBV18 and J usage is TRBJ2-7; 10 bases line up with TRBD2. This CDR3 is built from 14 residues. Losses at the gene ends were 3 bases for V and 3 bases for J; bases not matched to a gene: 2. CDR1 and CDR2 from the germline V gene are KGHSH and LQKENI.

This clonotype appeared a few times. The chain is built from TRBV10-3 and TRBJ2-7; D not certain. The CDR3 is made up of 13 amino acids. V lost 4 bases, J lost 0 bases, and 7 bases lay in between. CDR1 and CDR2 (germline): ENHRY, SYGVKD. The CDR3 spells CAISGASSYEQYF. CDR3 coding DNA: TGTGCCATCAGTGGAGCCAGCTCCTACGAGCAGTACTTC.

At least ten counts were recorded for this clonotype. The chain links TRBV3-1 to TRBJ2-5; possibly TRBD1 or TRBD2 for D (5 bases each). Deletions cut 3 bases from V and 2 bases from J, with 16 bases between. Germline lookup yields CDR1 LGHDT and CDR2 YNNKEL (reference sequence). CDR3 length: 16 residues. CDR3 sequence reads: CASSHSQRGVQETQYF. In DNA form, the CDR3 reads TGTGCCAGCAGCCATTCTCAACGAGGGGTACAAGAGACCCAGTACTTC.

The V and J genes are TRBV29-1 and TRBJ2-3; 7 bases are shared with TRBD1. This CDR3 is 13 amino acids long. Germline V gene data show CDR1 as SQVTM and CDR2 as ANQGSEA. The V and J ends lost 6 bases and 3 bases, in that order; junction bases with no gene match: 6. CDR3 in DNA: TGCAGCGTAGGGGGCGCGAGAACAGATACGCAGTATTTT. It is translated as CSVGGARTDTQYF.

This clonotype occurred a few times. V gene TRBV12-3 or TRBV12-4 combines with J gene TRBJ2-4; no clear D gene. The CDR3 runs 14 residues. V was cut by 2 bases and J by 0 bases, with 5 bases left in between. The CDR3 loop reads CASSLSLAKNIQYF. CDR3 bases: TGTGCCAGCAGTTTATCGCTAGCCAAAAACATTCAGTACTTC.

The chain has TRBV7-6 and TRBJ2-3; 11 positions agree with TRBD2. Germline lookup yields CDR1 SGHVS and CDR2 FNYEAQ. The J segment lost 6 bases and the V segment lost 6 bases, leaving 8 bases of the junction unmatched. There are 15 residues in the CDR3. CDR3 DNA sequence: TGTGCCAGCAGGCATACTAGCGGGAGTTCTGATACGCAGTATTTT. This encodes CASRHTSGSSDTQYF.